This paragraph reports one T cell receptor beta chain. This CDR3 comprises 17 residues. Germline V gene sequence: CDR1 SGHAT, CDR2 FQNNGV. Trimming stripped 7 bases from V and 0 bases from J, with 19 bases between. The data stem from a study of blood T cell repertoires in COVID-19. On the study more broadly: Collection of acute and convalescent COVID-19 samples took place in the United States, Italy and Spain.

TCRdb's copy holds only in-frame clones and misses some; the assay was immunoSEQ multiplex PCR. This table has around 69,000 clones, roughly nine tenths appearing once. The specimen was peripheral blood. The sequence was obtained from a woman in her fifties or sixties with active COVID-19. This chain connects TRBV11-2 to TRBJ2-1; possible D gene TRBD2, 7 bases. The CDR3 loop is CASTVGGGQPSYNEQFF. The CDR3, as DNA: TGTGCCAGCACCGTGGGAGGGGGTCAGCCCTCCTACAATGAGCAGTTCTTC.